Sequencing of this T cell receptor beta chain was carried out in a study of blood T cell repertoires in COVID-19. Germline V gives CDR1 SGHDT, CDR2 YYEEEE. The V gene lost 1 base and the J gene lost 7 bases, with 18 bases spanning the gap. The CDR3 extends over 17 amino acids. Only in-frame clones appear in the TCRdb table, and some are missing; sequencing was by immunoSEQ multiplex PCR. The table has over 200,000 clones, around nine tenths seen once. The genes are TRBV5-6 and TRBJ1-6; D remains unclear. The origin of this receptor is a woman aged 35 to 49 with acute or convalescent COVID-19. The specimen sequenced was peripheral blood. The CDR3 DNA reads TGTGCCAGCAGCTTGCCGCCTAGAGGGTTCGGGAATTCACCCCTCCACTTT. This sequence encodes CASSLPPRGFGNSPLHF.